This record covers a single T cell receptor beta chain. Antigen: not known. The data belong to a study of T cell repertoires in cytomegalovirus infection. The wider study: Matching HLA type and CMV infection were both indicated by public TCR beta signatures.

Points from the study as a whole: Cumulative public TCR beta family frequency identified CMV carriers with the relevant HLA.

CDR1 and CDR2 (germline): DFQATT, SNEGSKA (reference sequence). The CDR3 totals 14 residues. Trimming cost V 5 bases and J 2 bases; bases outside gene matches: 3. TCRdb processed the reads anew with MiXCR; each CDR3 protein has one entry. The table shows hundreds of thousands of distinct CDR3 sequences, with 30% to 35% occurring only once. Here the sequenced sample was cultured PBMCs, taken from culture after CMV antigen stimulation. The sequence derives from a human donor in good health (CMV status not recorded). Some clones in this sample may be carry-over from other donors' samples. The rearrangement joins TRBV20-1 to TRBJ2-3; 11 bases map to TRBD2. The CDR3 coding sequence is TGCAGTGCTGTAGCGGGGGGGACCACAGATACGCAGTATTTT. Residues: CSAVAGGTTDTQYF.